The sequence of this TCR beta chain was determined in a study of shared clonotypes between healthy human individuals. Cells designated naive CD8 were CD45RO-negative and were positively selected for CCR7, with terminally differentiated effector memory CD45RA+ cells excluded. On this clone itself: Its target is unknown.

Clones were sequenced by immunoSEQ multiplex PCR, and TCRdb holds only the in-frame ones, with some missing. The profile shows roughly 2.1 million clones, roughly 91% of them singletons. General study results and limits: Naive CD4 clonotypes overlapped across a handful of donors at around 5%. Represented diversity (both genetic and exposure-history) was limited by the small number of donors. Relative to memory subsets, naive subsets generally showed larger estimated richness. Tissues were not sampled, only blood, and their repertoires likely differ.

Germline V gene data show CDR1 as SGHRS and CDR2 as YFSETQ. J gave up 4 bases and V 1 base, and 4 bases lay outside the gene matches. The CDR3 spans 15 residues. This TCR derives from a man aged 18 to 29 in good health. Some clones in this sample may be carry-over from other donors' samples. J is TRBJ2-7 and V is TRBV5-1, with 11 bases lining up with TRBD2. The sample consisted of naive CD8+ T cells from PBMCs. The CDR3 here is CASSLTRTSGYEQYF. DNA for the CDR3: TGCGCCAGCAGCTTGACACGGACTAGCGGGTACGAGCAGTACTTC.